The text below deals with one TCR beta chain. The CDR3 consists of 16 residues. Trimming removed 3 bases from V and 7 bases from J; junction bases left unmatched: 7. The germline CDR1 and CDR2 sequences are SGHTA and FQGNSA. The data originate from a study of human T cells and chemical hapten exposure. From the RACE reads, TCRdb called clonotypes with MiXCR, one entry per CDR3 protein. The table lists 300,000 to 400,000 distinct CDR3 sequences, 4% to 6% of them singletons. As to time point: pre-sensitization, week 0. Treatment noted: therapeutic diphenylcyclopropenone sensitization with weekly scalp DPC.

The TCR sequence derives from a woman in her forties or fifties with alopecia areata. Some clones in this sample may be carry-over from other donors' samples. Source: whole blood, taken in connection with sensitization to the hapten diphenylcyclopropenone (DPC). The chain employs TRBV7-2 and TRBJ1-4; TRBD1 matches 11 bases. The CDR3 nucleotides are TGTGCCAGCAGCTTGGCGAAAGGGACAGGGGGTGAAAAACTGTTTTTT. This encodes CASSLAKGTGGEKLFF. The full variable domain, its missing parts supplied by reference TRBV7-2 and TRBJ1-4, is GAGVSQSPSNKVTEKGKDVELRCDPISGHTALYWYRQSLGQGLEFLIYFQGNSAPDKSGLPSDRFSAERTGGSVSTLTIQRTQQEDSAVYLCASSLAKGTGGEKLFFGSGTQLSVL.